These 31 T cell receptor beta chains were sequenced from one sample in a study of cytomegalovirus exposure and HLA in healthy donors. Amplification used 60 Vbeta primers and 13 Jbeta primers. The protocol was immunoSEQ multiplex PCR, while the TCRdb copy is restricted to in-frame clones and leaves out a portion. The sample shows 190,000 or so clones, less than 85% of them seen only once. The sample taken for sequencing was PBMCs. These receptors originate from a boy younger than 18 in good health and CMV-seronegative.

This clone was observed a single time. V is TRBV4-3 and J is TRBJ2-1; the match to TRBD2 covers 7 bases. V lost 1 base and J lost 4; bases outside the gene matches: 4. CDR3 length: 15 amino acids. Germline lookup yields CDR1 LGHNA and CDR2 YSLEER. CDR3 protein: CASSQAPGRYNEQFF. For the CDR3, the DNA is TGCGCCAGCAGCCAAGCTCCCGGGAGGTACAATGAGCAGTTCTTC.

V usage is TRBV18 and J usage is TRBJ1-1; D perhaps matches TRBD1 (6 bases). Deletions cut 6 bases from V and 5 bases from J, with 10 bases between. The CDR3 runs to 12 residues. Germline loops: CDR1 KGHSH, CDR2 LQKENI. Here the CDR3 DNA reads TGTGCCAGCTCCCAAAGGGGGACTGAAGCTTTCTTT. Encoded protein: CASSQRGTEAFF.

The chain joins TRBV29-1 to TRBJ2-1, with 10 bases that match TRBD2. The CDR3 loop spans 15 amino acids. Germline assignment: CDR1 SQVTM and CDR2 ANQGSEA. J gave up 10 bases and V 6 bases, and 15 bases lay outside the gene matches. This CDR3 reads CSVLKLASGSDEQFF. The CDR3 region has the DNA TGCAGCGTCTTGAAGTTGGCTAGCGGGAGCGACGAGCAGTTCTTC.

The rearrangement links TRBV7-2 to TRBJ1-2; 7 bases line up with TRBD1. The germline gives CDR1 SGHTA, CDR2 FQGNSA. The CDR3 runs 14 residues. The V gene end was trimmed by 1 base and the J gene end by 5 bases; junction bases not matched to a gene: 4. The chain's CDR3 is CASSLVGTEYGYTF. The CDR3 DNA sequence: TGTGCCAGCAGCTTAGTAGGGACAGAATATGGCTACACCTTC.

A few counts support this clone. J is TRBJ1-5 and V is TRBV2; weak D call: TRBD1 (5 bases). Deletions cut 7 bases from V and 4 bases from J, with 11 bases between. CDR1 is SNHLY, CDR2 FYNNEI, per germline. This CDR3 has 13 amino acids. The CDR3 protein is CASIRDSNQPQHF. The CDR3 DNA reads TGTGCCAGCATAAGGGACTCTAATCAGCCCCAGCATTTT.

This clone was seen once. V is TRBV7-9 and J is TRBJ2-2; TRBD1 aligns across 9 bases. Germline V lookup: CDR1 SEHNR, CDR2 FQNEAQ (reference sequence). With V trimmed by 10 bases and J by 4 bases, 4 bases remained unmatched. The CDR3 runs 13 residues. CDR3 in DNA: TGTGCCACTCACAGGGGGCCCACCGGGGAGCTGTTTTTT. As protein: CATHRGPTGELFF. The variable domain in full, completed from reference TRBV7-9 and TRBJ2-2, reads DTGVSQNPRHKITKRGQNVTFRCDPISEHNRLYWYRQTLGQGPEFLTYFQNEAQLEKSRLLSDRFSAERPKGSFSTLEIQRTEQGDSAMYLCATHRGPTGELFFGEGSRLTVL.

The chain uses TRBV5-6 and TRBJ1-1; 7 bases match TRBD1. After removal of 0 bases from V and 3 bases from J, the junction contained 5 bases not matched to a gene. There are 15 residues in the CDR3. Germline V CDR1 and CDR2: SGHDT, YYEEEE. This CDR3 is CASSLVWTGDTEAFF. In nucleotides, the CDR3 is TGTGCCAGCAGCTTGGTTTGGACAGGCGACACTGAAGCTTTCTTT.

The gene calls are TRBV10-1 and TRBJ1-5; the D is unclear. The V and J ends lost 6 bases and 0 bases respectively, with 27 bases between them. CDR3 length: 20 amino acids. Germline V lookup: CDR1 WNHNN, CDR2 SYGVQD (reference sequence). The CDR3 sequence is CASSGLMGGGSSYSNQPQHF. DNA of the CDR3: TGCGCCAGCAGCGGGTTAATGGGTGGAGGGTCCTCGTATAGCAATCAGCCCCAGCATTTT.

The chain employs TRBV29-1 and TRBJ2-4; D is undetermined. This CDR3 is built from 10 residues. Germline V gene data show CDR1 as SQVTM and CDR2 as ANQGSEA. Between the trimmed V and J ends, which lost 6 bases and 5 bases, there was a span of 5 bases. CDR3 nucleotides: TGCAGCGTAACAGAAAACATTCAGTACTTC. Protein product: CSVTENIQYF.

The rearrangement links TRBV9 to TRBJ1-1; D is uncertain. CDR1 SGDLS and CDR2 YYNGEE come from the germline V gene. The ends were cut back, 4 bases at V and 1 base at J, with 14 bases in the middle. The CDR3 loop spans 15 amino acids. The CDR3 DNA reads as TGTGCCAGCAGCCTCAAAGAAAGCCCGAACACTGAAGCTTTCTTT. Protein: CASSLKESPNTEAFF.

The chain is built from TRBV11-3 and TRBJ2-5; no clear D gene. The V gene lost 5 bases and the J gene lost 5 bases, with 6 bases spanning the gap. CDR3 length: 11 amino acids. In germline, CDR1 is SGHNT, CDR2 YENEEA. DNA of the CDR3: TGTGCCAGCAGCCGGTCGGAGACCCAGTACTTC. Amino acid sequence: CASSRSETQYF.

This clone was found a few times. The junction differs from germline at one of its ends, possibly a read error. The chain is built from TRBV7-2 and TRBJ2-7; 10 bases map to TRBD2. This CDR3 spans 12 amino acids. Per germline, CDR1 SGHTA and CDR2 FQGNSA. CDR3 loop: CASSMSSGSWSF. The CDR3 coding sequence is TGTGCCAGCAGCATGTCTAGCGGGAGTTGGTCCTTC.

The V call is TRBV19, the J call TRBJ2-1, with D perhaps TRBD1 (5 bases). Per the germline V gene, CDR1 is LNHDA and CDR2 is SQIVND (reference sequence). V gave up 5 bases and J gave up 0 bases, with 8 bases separating them. This CDR3 region has 14 residues. The CDR3 reads CASSGHNSYNEQFF. CDR3 bases: TGTGCCAGTAGTGGACACAACTCCTACAATGAGCAGTTCTTC. Combining the CDR3 with reference TRBV19 and TRBJ2-1 gives the whole variable domain DGGITQSPKYLFRKEGQNVTLSCEQNLNHDAMYWYRQDPGQGLRLIYYSQIVNDFQKGDIAEGYSVSREKKESFPLTVTSAQKNPTAFYLCASSGHNSYNEQFFGPGTRLTVL.

This clone came up once. The J gene is TRBJ1-5, the V gene TRBV30; D is uncertain. Trimming removed 0 bases at V and 6 bases at J, with 12 bases between. There are 14 residues in the CDR3. Germline V gene data show CDR1 as GTSNPN and CDR2 as SVGIG (reference sequence). The CDR3 spells CAWSVDKNGQPQHF. The DNA of the CDR3 is TGTGCCTGGAGTGTAGACAAAAATGGTCAGCCCCAGCATTTT.

The chain has TRBV28 and TRBJ2-7, with TRBD2 as a possible D gene (6 bases). The CDR3 is 15 amino acids. V lost 7 bases, J lost 1 base, and 17 bases lay in between. Germline V gene sequence: CDR1 MDHEN, CDR2 SYDVKM. The CDR3 coding sequence is TGTGCCAGCACCAAGGGCGGGGATGGATCCTACGAGCAGTACTTC. It yields the protein CASTKGGDGSYEQYF.

The rearrangement uses TRBV7-9 and TRBJ2-7; possibly TRBD2 for D (6 bases). The V gene lost 1 base and the J gene lost 1 base, with 17 bases spanning the gap. This CDR3 spans 17 amino acids. Germline V gives CDR1 SEHNR, CDR2 FQNEAQ (reference sequence). The CDR3 protein is CASSLDYRSGESYEQYF. As DNA, the CDR3 is TGTGCCAGCAGCTTAGATTATAGGTCGGGGGAGTCCTACGAGCAGTACTTC.

The rearrangement uses TRBV7-8 and TRBJ2-7; 8 bases align to TRBD1. Germline CDR1 is SGHVS and CDR2 is FQNEAQ. Trimming took 5 bases from V and 4 from J; bases not matched to a gene: 13. This CDR3 is built from 16 residues. CDR3 region: CASSPKDRVGVYEQYF. The CDR3 nucleotides are TGTGCCAGCAGCCCTAAGGACAGGGTCGGAGTTTACGAGCAGTACTTC.

This clone was seen a few times. The rearrangement joins TRBV30 to TRBJ2-3, with 11 bases identical to TRBD2. The V gene's germline CDR1 is GTSNPN and CDR2 SVGIG (reference sequence). V gave up 3 bases and J gave up 1 base; unmatched junction bases: 0. This CDR3 contains 14 residues. The CDR3 bases are TGTGCCTGGAGGACTAGCGGGGGCACAGATACGCAGTATTTT. It encodes CAWRTSGGTDTQYF. Full variable domain (outside the CDR3, taken from reference TRBV30 and TRBJ2-3): SQTIHQWPATLVQPVGSPLSLECTVEGTSNPNLYWYRQAAGRGLQLLFYSVGIGQISSEVPQNLSASRPQDRQFILSSKKLLLSDSGFYLCAWRTSGGTDTQYFGPGTRLTVL.

This clone is a singleton in its sample. The V and J genes are TRBV19 and TRBJ1-1, with D possibly TRBD1 on 5 matching bases. The germline V gene has CDR1 LNHDA and CDR2 SQIVND (reference sequence). Trimming shortened V by 1 base and J by 0 bases, and 21 bases separated the two germline ends. The CDR3 runs to 19 residues. In DNA, the CDR3 is TGTGCCAGTAGTATAGTCGGGGGATTCCCGGACGCAGTGAACACTGAAGCTTTCTTT. Encoded protein: CASSIVGGFPDAVNTEAFF.

CDR3 region: CATSGRGQPNSPLHF. The CDR3 bases are TGTGCCACCAGCGGAAGAGGACAGCCCAATTCACCCCTCCACTTT. V usage is TRBV15 and J usage is TRBJ1-6; TRBD1 might be the D (6 bases). The germline V gene has CDR1 LNHNV and CDR2 YYDKDF (reference sequence). Trimming removed 5 bases at V and 7 bases at J, with 15 bases between. This CDR3 comprises 15 residues.

The J gene is TRBJ2-7, the V gene TRBV2, with a possible D match to TRBD1 (6 bases). The CDR3 spans 13 residues. CDR1 is SNHLY and CDR2 is FYNNEI in the germline V gene. V was clipped by 2 bases and J by 2 bases, with 7 bases between them. The CDR3 coding sequence is TGTGCCAGCAGTGAATGGACAGCCTACGAGCAGTACTTC. Translation gives CASSEWTAYEQYF.

The V gene is TRBV9, the J gene TRBJ2-7, with 7 positions matching TRBD1. The V and J ends lost 4 bases and 7 bases, in that order; junction bases with no gene match: 8. The CDR3 is made up of 13 amino acids. Germline V gene sequence: CDR1 SGDLS, CDR2 YYNGEE. DNA of the CDR3: TGTGCCAGCAGCCCGACAGGGACGAGAGAGCAGTACTTC. Translating gives CASSPTGTREQYF.

V usage is TRBV11-2 and J usage is TRBJ2-3; TRBD2 aligns across 11 bases. CDR3 length equals 15 residues. Germline CDR1 reads SGHAT; CDR2 reads FQNNGV. With 5 bases clipped from V and 4 bases from J, the junction kept 5 bases outside the gene matches. The CDR3 protein is CASSILAGAPDTQYF. The CDR3 DNA reads as TGTGCCAGCAGCATACTAGCGGGAGCTCCAGATACGCAGTATTTT.

This rearrangement joins TRBV18 to TRBJ2-3; D not certain. Germline V CDR1 and CDR2: KGHSH, LQKENI. The CDR3 is 16 amino acids. V lost 4 bases, J lost 0 bases, and 14 bases lay in between. The CDR3 reads CASSLGEFPSTDTQYF. For the CDR3, the DNA is TGTGCCAGCTCACTAGGAGAGTTCCCTAGCACAGATACGCAGTATTTT.

The CDR3 DNA sequence: TGCGCCAGCAGCCAAACAGCACTCTCTGGAAACACCATATATTTT. As protein: CASSQTALSGNTIYF. The V and J genes are TRBV5-1 and TRBJ1-3; no reliable D call. The CDR3 length is 15 residues. The V gene lost 4 bases and the J gene lost 0 bases, with 11 bases spanning the gap. Germline CDR1 is SGHRS and CDR2 is YFSETQ.

The V gene is TRBV5-1, the J gene TRBJ2-1; a possible D gene is TRBD1 (5 bases). The CDR3 loop spans 16 amino acids. Per the germline V gene, CDR1 is SGHRS and CDR2 is YFSETQ. Trimming removed 2 bases at V and 9 bases at J, with 21 bases between. This CDR3 reads CASSLGAQRGVGEQFF. The CDR3, as DNA: TGCGCCAGCAGCTTAGGGGCACAGCGTGGAGTCGGTGAGCAGTTCTTC.

The rearrangement joins TRBV7-3 to TRBJ1-2; 7 bases agree with TRBD1. CDR1 and CDR2 (germline): SGHTA, FQGTGA. J gave up 9 bases and V 3 bases, and 13 bases lay outside the gene matches. The CDR3 length is 15 residues. DNA of the CDR3: TGTGCCAGCAGCTTCAAACGGGACAGAGCCTTGAGCTACACCTTC. Protein sequence: CASSFKRDRALSYTF.

The J gene is TRBJ1-2, the V gene TRBV28; D is perhaps TRBD1 (6 bases). The V gene's germline CDR1 is MDHEN and CDR2 SYDVKM. This CDR3 has 15 amino acids. V lost 2 bases, J lost 5 bases, and 15 bases lay in between. The CDR3 coding sequence is TGTGCCAGCAGTTTACTTCAAGAGGGGGGGTATGGCTACACCTTC. Its protein is CASSLLQEGGYGYTF.

This clone was observed once. This rearrangement joins TRBV27 to TRBJ2-3; TRBD2 matches at 7 bases. Trimming removed 4 bases from V and 8 bases from J; junction bases left unmatched: 12. CDR1 MNHEY and CDR2 SMNVEV come from the germline V gene (reference sequence). The CDR3 has 15 amino acids. As DNA, the CDR3 is TGTGCCAGCAGTTATGCGGCCGGGACTATAGCTACGCAGTATTTT. The encoded protein is CASSYAAGTIATQYF.

The V call is TRBV5-5, the J call TRBJ1-1; 9 nucleotides line up with TRBD1. Per the germline V gene, CDR1 is SGHKS and CDR2 is YYEKEE (reference sequence). This CDR3 comprises 14 residues. V was pared by 2 bases and J by 5 bases, with 4 bases of the junction left unmatched. CDR3 region: CASSLPGTGTEAFF. CDR3 coding DNA: TGTGCCAGCAGCTTACCCGGGACAGGGACTGAAGCTTTCTTT.

The rearrangement uses TRBV9 and TRBJ1-1; maybe TRBD1 (5 bases). The CDR3 length is 14 residues. Trimming shortened V by 0 bases and J by 1 base, and 7 bases separated the two germline ends. Germline V gives CDR1 SGDLS, CDR2 YYNGEE. In nucleotides, the CDR3 is TGTGCCAGCAGCGTAGTAGGGGCGAACACTGAAGCTTTCTTT. This gives the protein CASSVVGANTEAFF. Variable domain in full (rest from reference TRBV9 and TRBJ1-1): DSGVTQTPKHLITATGQRVTLRCSPRSGDLSVYWYQQSLDQGLQFLIQYYNGEERAKGNILERFSAQQFPDLHSELNLSSLELGDSALYFCASSVVGANTEAFFGQGTRLTVV.